One T cell receptor (beta chain) is described in this entry. Antigen unknown. The time point is: pretreatment peripheral blood. The CDR3 sequence is 16 residues long. V lost 6 bases and J lost 5; bases outside the gene matches: 12. CDR1 and CDR2 from the germline V gene are MDHEN and SYDVKM. Profiled with immunoSEQ multiplex PCR; TCRdb holds only in-frame clones, not every one. Of about 55,000 clones listed, approximately 81% are singletons. This specimen belongs to a study of PD-L1 blockade in urothelial cancer. Study as a whole: About nine tenths of the roughly 29 patients comprised males who had bladder-origin urothelial cancer. Samples of blood were analyzed 3 weeks (second dose) and 6 weeks after treatment start.

Regarding the study as a whole: Lower pretreatment blood TCR clonality, under the median, predicted better survival, researchers reported. Enhanced expansion of tumor-associated blood clones at 3 weeks characterized durable-benefit patients.

The chain couples TRBV28 to TRBJ2-1, with TRBD1 matching 8 bases. The TCR was taken from a man between 70 and 80 years old with urothelial cancer. This sample comprised PBMCs, obtained around atezolizumab (anti-PD-L1) treatment. The CDR3 DNA reads as TGTGCCAGCAGGGCCCGTGGACAGGGTAGAAACAATGAGCAGTTCTTC. Translation gives CASRARGQGRNNEQFF. Supplemented by reference TRBV28 and TRBJ2-1, the full variable domain reads DVKVTQSSRYLVKRTGEKVFLECVQDMDHENMFWYRQDPGLGLRLIYFSYDVKMKEKGDIPEGYSVSREKKERFSLILESASTNQTSMYLCASRARGQGRNNEQFFGPGTRLTVL.